The source of this TCR beta chain is a study of cytomegalovirus exposure and HLA in healthy donors. Sequenced by immunoSEQ multiplex PCR; TCRdb stores in-frame clones only, minus some. The repertoire includes roughly 140,000 clones, around 86% of them detected once, and roughly 9.4% sits in the top ten. A note on this clone: Its cognate antigen is unknown.

General study points: Subsequent analysis revealed that first-cohort TCR clusters tended to co-occur in the 100 to 150 validation repertoires.

V gave up 2 bases and J gave up 3 bases, with 8 bases separating them. The CDR3 covers 14 residues. The germline V gene has CDR1 SGHRS and CDR2 YFSETQ. The rearrangement links TRBV5-1 to TRBJ2-2; D unclear. Specimen: PBMCs. This TCR was sampled from a man aged 18 to 29 in good health and CMV-seropositive. The CDR3 DNA reads as TGCGCCAGCAGCTTAAAGTCGGACACCGGGGAGCTGTTTTTT. It codes for CASSLKSDTGELFF.